These 32 T cell receptor beta chains originate from one sample sequenced in a study of T cell changes during pregnancy in multiple sclerosis (dated by TCRdb to about 2019). Libraries were prepared through the immunoSEQ multiplex PCR assay. TCRdb holds this immuneACCESS table with in-frame rearrangements only. Some clones are missing; in checked studies, unresolved V genes explain under half, and the rest has no known cause. This sample gives about 22,000 clones in total; about 91% of them show up just once. About 0.7% of the sample belongs to the ten largest clones. The sample in question was CD4+ T cells from peripheral blood mononuclear cells, obtained in the third trimester of pregnancy. Receptors originate from a female donor with multiple sclerosis, enrolled in a pregnancy study.

The chain recombines TRBV29-1 with TRBJ1-2; 7 nucleotides agree with TRBD1. V lost 7 bases to trimming and J lost 2 bases; unmatched junction nucleotides: 7. CDR3 size: 13 residues. Germline V lookup: CDR1 SQVTM, CDR2 ANQGSEA. This chain's CDR3 is CSAWAGQNYGYTF. The DNA for the CDR3 is TGCAGCGCCTGGGCGGGACAGAACTATGGCTACACCTTC.

The chain joins TRBV4-3 to TRBJ2-7, with 13 bases aligning to TRBD2. This CDR3 region has 19 residues. Unmatched junction bases numbered 12, after V lost 0 bases and J lost 4 bases. Looked up from germline, CDR1 is LGHNA and CDR2 is YSLEER. The CDR3 DNA reads as TGCGCCAGCAGCCAAGAACGTCACTGGACTAGCGGGGGTGGGTACGAGCAGTACTTC. Protein product: CASSQERHWTSGGGYEQYF.

The chain has TRBV5-5 and TRBJ2-3; D gene unclear. Germline-derived CDR1 and CDR2 are SGHKS and YYEKEE (reference sequence). The CDR3 is 12 amino acids. Between the trimmed V and J ends, which lost 4 bases and 2 bases, there was a span of 5 bases. The CDR3 sequence is CASSLNTDTQYF. The CDR3 nucleotides read TGTGCCAGCAGCCTAAACACAGATACGCAGTATTTT. Complete variable domain (other parts from reference TRBV5-5 and TRBJ2-3): DAGVTQSPTHLIKTRGQQVTLRCSPISGHKSVSWYQQVLGQGPQFIFQYYEKEERGRGNFPDRFSARQFPNYSSELNVNALLLGDSALYLCASSLNTDTQYFGPGTRLTVL.

This chain uses TRBV11-3 with TRBJ1-1, with 7 bases identical to TRBD1. The germline CDR1 and CDR2 sequences are SGHNT and YENEEA. The CDR3 is 15 residues long. Unmatched junction bases numbered 6, after V lost 2 bases and J lost 3 bases. CDR3 loop: CASSLSAQGHTEAFF. The CDR3 bases are TGTGCCAGCAGCTTATCCGCACAGGGGCACACTGAAGCTTTCTTT.

Only a few counts were recorded for this clone. The chain recombines TRBV2 with TRBJ2-3; no reliable D call. This CDR3 comprises 12 residues. Germline CDR1 SNHLY, CDR2 FYNNEI. V lost 4 bases to trimming and J lost 4 bases, with 6 bases between them. CDR3 loop: CASSVGSDTQYF. The CDR3 DNA reads TGTGCCAGCAGTGTGGGCTCAGATACGCAGTATTTT.

J is TRBJ1-1 and V is TRBV4-1, with D perhaps matching TRBD1 (5 bases). CDR3 length: 15 residues. CDR1 and CDR2 from the germline V gene are MGHRA and YSYEKL. V was pared by 4 bases and J by 0 bases, with 12 bases between. The CDR3 DNA reads TGCGCCAGCAGCCCTAGGGGCAGGGTGAACACTGAAGCTTTCTTT. Amino acid sequence: CASSPRGRVNTEAFF.

This clone has only one observation. The CDR3 region is CASSLEAGMSYNEQFF. CDR3 DNA sequence: TGTGCCAGCAGCTTGGAAGCGGGGATGTCCTACAATGAGCAGTTCTTC. The chain recombines TRBV11-3 with TRBJ2-1, with 7 bases identical to TRBD2. This CDR3 spans 16 amino acids. With V trimmed by 3 bases and J by 1 base, 6 bases remained unmatched. The germline V gene encodes CDR1 SGHNT and CDR2 YENEEA.

The chain links TRBV30 to TRBJ2-3; possibly TRBD2 for D (5 bases). V dropped 2 bases and J dropped 2 bases, with 11 bases sitting between them. The CDR3 has 14 residues. Germline CDR1 reads GTSNPN; CDR2 reads SVGIG (reference sequence). CDR3 sequence: CAWSRSGYTDTQYF. CDR3 nucleotide sequence: TGTGCCTGGAGTAGAAGCGGATACACAGATACGCAGTATTTT.

The chain has TRBV9 and TRBJ1-2, with 7 bases that match TRBD1. The CDR3 is made up of 16 amino acids. The trim removed 0 bases at V and 2 bases at J, leaving 7 bases unmatched. CDR1 and CDR2 from the germline V gene are SGDLS and YYNGEE. The CDR3 reads CASSVEGRGLNYGYTF. In DNA, the CDR3 is TGTGCCAGCAGCGTAGAGGGAAGGGGGCTCAACTATGGCTACACCTTC.

J is TRBJ2-2 and V is TRBV18; D remains ambiguous. Germline CDR1 reads KGHSH; CDR2 reads LQKENI. This CDR3 contains 15 residues. The V and J ends lost 5 bases and 4 bases respectively, with 14 bases between them. The CDR3 reads CASSKVESGTGELFF. For the CDR3, the DNA is TGTGCCAGCTCAAAGGTGGAATCGGGCACCGGGGAGCTGTTTTTT.

This clone was counted a single time. The rearrangement uses TRBV13 and TRBJ2-2, with D uncertain. CDR1 and CDR2 (germline): PRHDT, FYEKMQ (reference sequence). The V end lost 1 base, the J end lost 4 bases, and 7 bases lay between the germline ends. This CDR3 comprises 14 residues. The CDR3 is CASSLVGSTGELFF. CDR3 DNA: TGTGCCAGCAGCTTAGTCGGTTCCACCGGGGAGCTGTTTTTT.

The chain recombines TRBV28 with TRBJ2-4; tentative D call: TRBD1 (6 bases). V lost 5 bases, J lost 1 base, and 12 bases lay in between. Germline values: CDR1 MDHEN, CDR2 SYDVKM. There are 15 residues in the CDR3. The CDR3 protein is CASSVQGSAKNIQYF. CDR3 nucleotide sequence: TGTGCCAGCAGTGTACAGGGATCCGCCAAAAACATTCAGTACTTC.

This clone occurred a few times. CDR3 coding DNA: TGTGCCAGCAGTGCCGTAGCGGGGGGCTCCTACAATGAGCAGTTCTTC. Translating gives CASSAVAGGSYNEQFF. This sequence joins TRBV6-4 and TRBJ2-1; 10 bases are a match to TRBD2. V lost 4 bases, J lost 0 bases, and 3 bases stayed unmatched. Germline CDR1 is MRHNA and CDR2 is SNTAGT. The CDR3 spans 16 residues.

V gene TRBV6-5 combines with J gene TRBJ2-7, with TRBD2 matching over 7 bases. Germline values: CDR1 MNHEY, CDR2 SVGAGI. This CDR3 comprises 14 residues. V lost 4 bases to trimming and J lost 2 bases; unmatched junction nucleotides: 5. This chain's CDR3 is CASSWDYPPYEQYF. CDR3 DNA: TGTGCCAGCAGTTGGGACTATCCTCCCTACGAGCAGTACTTC.

This rearrangement joins TRBV5-1 to TRBJ1-2; 8 nucleotides line up with TRBD1. The CDR3 is made up of 13 amino acids. The germline V gene has CDR1 SGHRS and CDR2 YFSETQ. The V and J ends lost 3 bases and 7 bases, in that order; junction bases with no gene match: 5. For the CDR3, the DNA is TGCGCCAGCAGCTCCCCAGGGGGCGCTGGCTACACCTTC. This codes for CASSSPGGAGYTF. The whole variable domain, remainder taken from reference TRBV5-1 and TRBJ1-2, is KAGVTQTPRYLIKTRGQQVTLSCSPISGHRSVSWYQQTPGQGLQFLFEYFSETQRNKGNFPGRFSGRQFSNSRSEMNVSTLELGDSALYLCASSSPGGAGYTFGSGTRLTVV.

This rearrangement joins TRBV2 to TRBJ2-5; the match to TRBD2 covers 9 bases. The CDR3 extends over 17 amino acids. Germline V gene lookup returns CDR1 SNHLY and CDR2 FYNNEI. Unmatched junction bases numbered 15, after V lost 5 bases and J lost 5 bases. The CDR3 DNA is TGTGCCAGCAGTCTTCTTTTTCTGCGGGGGGGCCAGGAGACCCAGTACTTC. As protein: CASSLLFLRGGQETQYF.

The genes are TRBV12-5 and TRBJ2-5; D possibly corresponds to TRBD1 (5 bases). The CDR3 runs 13 residues. Trimming removed 4 bases at V and 5 bases at J, with 11 bases between. The V gene's germline CDR1 is LGHNT and CDR2 FRNRAP. As DNA, the CDR3 is TGTGCTAGTGGTTCCCCCCCAGGGGAGACCCAGTACTTC. Amino acids: CASGSPPGETQYF. Full variable domain (missing parts from reference TRBV12-5 and TRBJ2-5): DARVTQTPRHKVTEMGQEVTMRCQPILGHNTVFWYRQTMMQGLELLAYFRNRAPLDDSGMPKDRFSAEMPDATLATLKIQPSEPRDSAVYFCASGSPPGETQYFGPGTRLLVL.

The rearrangement joins TRBV30 to TRBJ2-5; possibly TRBD2 for D (6 bases). Trimming pared 2 bases from V and 2 bases from J, leaving 9 bases between. The CDR3 contains 13 residues. CDR1 is GTSNPN and CDR2 is SVGIG in the germline V gene (reference sequence). Written as DNA, the CDR3 is TGTGCCTGGAGTCGGGGGTTTCAAGAGACCCAGTACTTC. As protein: CAWSRGFQETQYF.

The V and J genes are TRBV5-1 and TRBJ2-1; D is unresolved. Germline V gene sequence: CDR1 SGHRS, CDR2 YFSETQ. V was cut by 0 bases and J by 5 bases, with 9 bases left in between. This CDR3 region has 14 residues. The CDR3 bases are TGCGCCAGCAGCTTGGACCAGCGCAACAATGAGCAGTTCTTC. This encodes CASSLDQRNNEQFF.

The CDR3 coding sequence is TGTGCCAGTAGAAATATGAGGGTGAACACTGAAGCTTTCTTT. The encoded protein is CASRNMRVNTEAFF. The chain has TRBV19 and TRBJ1-1; D call uncertain. V lost 6 bases and J lost 0, with 11 bases in between. The CDR3 is made up of 14 amino acids. In germline, CDR1 is LNHDA, CDR2 SQIVND (reference sequence).

The chain carries TRBV2 and TRBJ1-2; TRBD1 matches 10 bases. The CDR3 runs 13 residues. The V gene end was trimmed by 8 bases and the J gene end by 6 bases; junction bases not matched to a gene: 6. Germline CDR1 reads SNHLY; CDR2 reads FYNNEI. The CDR3 DNA sequence: TGTGCCAGCGATCCGGGACAGGGGAATGGCTACACCTTC. Its translation is CASDPGQGNGYTF.

As DNA, the CDR3 is TGCGCCAGCAGCCAAACTAAAGCCAGGGCCTTATTTAGCTCCTATAATTCACCCCTCCACTTT. Translating gives CASSQTKARALFSSYNSPLHF. The rearrangement joins TRBV4-3 to TRBJ1-6; TRBD1 might be the D (5 bases). Deletions cut 2 bases from V and 0 bases from J, with 23 bases between. CDR1 is LGHNA and CDR2 is YSLEER in the germline V gene. The CDR3 has 21 amino acids.

The V and J genes are TRBV9 and TRBJ1-6, with D hard to call. The V gene lost 3 bases and the J gene lost 4 bases, with 8 bases spanning the gap. Germline CDR1 SGDLS, CDR2 YYNGEE. The CDR3 length is 14 residues. Written as DNA, the CDR3 is TGTGCCAGCAGCGAGCTCCTTTATAATTCACCCCTCCACTTT. Translation: CASSELLYNSPLHF.

V usage is TRBV5-1 and J usage is TRBJ1-1; 8 positions agree with TRBD1. J was trimmed by 3 bases and V by 7 bases; bases with no gene match: 11. CDR1 and CDR2 from the germline V gene are SGHRS and YFSETQ. The length of the CDR3 is 15 residues. This chain's CDR3 is CASSIRTGWDTEAFF. The CDR3 region has the DNA TGCGCCAGCTCGATTCGGACAGGGTGGGACACTGAAGCTTTCTTT.

The V gene is TRBV25-1, the J gene TRBJ1-1, with a weak D call TRBD1 (5 bases). The CDR3 is 14 amino acids. Trimming pared 0 bases from V and 8 bases from J, leaving 13 bases between. Germline CDR1 MGHDK, CDR2 SYGVNS. The CDR3, as DNA: TGTGCCAGCAGTGAATACCTGTCAGGGTCCGAAGCTTTCTTT. It yields the protein CASSEYLSGSEAFF.

This clone was seen just once. The chain's CDR3 is CASSLVGQGARSAFF. CDR3 nucleotides: TGTGCCAGCAGTTTAGTGGGACAGGGGGCCCGGTCGGCTTTCTTT. The V and J genes are TRBV28 and TRBJ1-1, with TRBD1 matching over 12 bases. The germline V gene encodes CDR1 MDHEN and CDR2 SYDVKM. The CDR3 is made up of 15 amino acids. The J segment lost 11 bases and the V segment lost 2 bases, leaving 9 bases of the junction unmatched.

The count of this clone is one. The chain couples TRBV19 to TRBJ2-3; a possible D gene is TRBD2 (6 bases). The CDR3 totals 15 residues. Germline V CDR1 and CDR2: LNHDA, SQIVND (reference sequence). The V end lost 6 bases, the J end lost 2 bases, and 15 bases lay between the germline ends. The CDR3 sequence: CASRDLTDYTDTQYF. CDR3 in DNA: TGTGCCAGTAGGGACCTAACGGACTACACAGATACGCAGTATTTT.

This chain connects TRBV18 to TRBJ2-7; TRBD1 matches at 7 bases. Germline CDR1 reads KGHSH; CDR2 reads LQKENI. V lost 3 bases and J lost 5; bases outside the gene matches: 10. The CDR3 covers 15 residues. Here the CDR3 DNA reads TGTGCCAGCTCACCGACCGGGACAGCGGTCCACGAGCAGTACTTC. As protein: CASSPTGTAVHEQYF. Together with reference TRBV18 and TRBJ2-7, the CDR3 gives the full variable domain: NAGVMQNPRHLVRRRGQEARLRCSPMKGHSHVYWYRQLPEEGLKFMVYLQKENIIDESGMPKERFSAEFPKEGPSILRIQQVVRGDSAAYFCASSPTGTAVHEQYFGPGTRLTVT.

The V and J genes are TRBV18 and TRBJ2-7; 9 bases map to TRBD1. CDR1 is KGHSH and CDR2 is LQKENI in the germline V gene. This CDR3 is built from 14 residues. J was trimmed by 2 bases and V by 5 bases; bases with no gene match: 4. The CDR3 is CASSSDRGAYEQYF. The CDR3 bases are TGTGCCAGCTCATCGGACAGGGGTGCCTACGAGCAGTACTTC.

The J gene is TRBJ1-2, the V gene TRBV4-1; D is uncertain. The CDR3 is 11 residues long. Germline V gene sequence: CDR1 MGHRA, CDR2 YSYEKL. The germline V and J ends were trimmed by 0 bases and 10 bases, with 6 bases remaining between them. CDR3 nucleotides: TGCGCCAGCAGCCAAGATGGGCTCTACACCTTC. Encoded protein: CASSQDGLYTF.

The genes are TRBV7-9 and TRBJ1-1; TRBD1 is a possible D gene (6 bases). Per the germline V gene, CDR1 is SEHNR and CDR2 is FQNEAQ (reference sequence). The V and J ends lost 3 bases and 1 base respectively, with 9 bases between them. This CDR3 spans 14 amino acids. CDR3 in amino acids: CASSFQQGNTEAFF. DNA for the CDR3: TGTGCCAGCAGCTTTCAACAGGGGAACACTGAAGCTTTCTTT.

This chain uses TRBV19 with TRBJ2-5, with TRBD2 matching over 10 bases. V dropped 5 bases and J dropped 5; count of bases not matched to a gene: 2. This CDR3 region has 13 residues. Germline assignment: CDR1 LNHDA and CDR2 SQIVND (reference sequence). DNA of the CDR3: TGTGCCAGTAGTTTTAGCGGGGGGGAGACCCAGTACTTC. Translation: CASSFSGGETQYF.